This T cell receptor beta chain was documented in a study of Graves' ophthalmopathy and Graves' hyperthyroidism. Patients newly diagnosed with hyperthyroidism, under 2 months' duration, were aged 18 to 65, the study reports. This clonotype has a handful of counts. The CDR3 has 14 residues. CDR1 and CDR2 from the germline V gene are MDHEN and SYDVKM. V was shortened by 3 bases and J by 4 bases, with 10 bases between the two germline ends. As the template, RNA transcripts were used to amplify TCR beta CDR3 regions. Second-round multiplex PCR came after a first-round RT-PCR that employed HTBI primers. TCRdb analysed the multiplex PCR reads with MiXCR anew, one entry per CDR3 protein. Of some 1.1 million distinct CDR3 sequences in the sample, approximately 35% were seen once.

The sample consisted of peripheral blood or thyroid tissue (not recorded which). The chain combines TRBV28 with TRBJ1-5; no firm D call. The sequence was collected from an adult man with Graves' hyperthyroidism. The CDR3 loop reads CASSFRFPNQPQHF. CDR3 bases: TGTGCCAGCAGTTTCCGGTTCCCGAATCAGCCCCAGCATTTT.